The T cell receptor (beta chain) under discussion was sequenced for a study of OX40 agonist ivuxolimab in advanced cancers. About the study: Dose-escalation patients suffered from hepatocellular carcinoma, melanoma, renal cell or head and neck cancer.

The CDR3 runs to 16 residues. J gave up 2 bases and V 6 bases, and 5 bases lay outside the gene matches. Germline V gene sequence: CDR1 ENHRY, CDR2 SYGVKD. A history of autoimmune disease or systemic immunosuppression excluded patients. Some clones are missing from TCRdb's copy, which holds only in-frame ones; the method was immunoSEQ multiplex PCR. Here the sample spans about 73,000 clones, around 90% being singletons. The material sequenced was CD4+ or CD8+ T cells sorted from blood, taken in a trial of the OX40 agonist ivuxolimab. The V and J genes are TRBV10-3 and TRBJ2-2; 11 bases are a match to TRBD2. This TCR was sampled from an adult with an advanced solid tumor such as melanoma, head and neck, liver or kidney cancer. CDR3 coding DNA: TGTGCCATCAGGGGGGGGACTAGCGGCAACACCGGGGAGCTGTTTTTT. Amino acid sequence: CAIRGGTSGNTGELFF.